These 19 T cell receptor beta chains were sequenced from one sample in a study of T cells after yellow fever vaccination (dated 2019 in TCRdb). The library came from 5' RACE. Sequencing was performed on an Illumina HiSeq 2500. TCRdb passed the public sequencing reads through fastp at Q25 and MiXCR, retaining productive beta sequences. A single entry per CDR3 protein holds the most common genes and DNA from its merged rows. The sample yields around 340,000 distinct CDR3 sequences; over 8% were counted once. The top ten constitute about a sixth of the sample. What this sample's treatment or condition label stands for: live attenuated yellow fever vaccine strain. Here the sequenced sample was PBMCs, taken on the day of the first yellow fever vaccination. The receptors derive from a man aged 18 to 35 who received the YFV17D yellow fever vaccine.

The CDR3 DNA is TGTGCCAGCCTCACGTCAGTAAAAGCCTCACCCCTCCACTTT. This encodes CASLTSVKASPLHF. The rearrangement uses TRBV2 and TRBJ1-6; D ambiguous. CDR1 is SNHLY and CDR2 is FYNNEI in the germline V gene. The CDR3 runs 14 residues. Trimming shortened V by 8 bases and J by 10 bases, and 18 bases separated the two germline ends.

V gene TRBV6-1 combines with J gene TRBJ2-7, with 7 bases matching TRBD1. The CDR3 totals 14 residues. The trim removed 6 bases at V and 2 bases at J, leaving 7 bases unmatched. Germline CDR1 MNHNS, CDR2 SASEGT. CDR3 bases: TGTGCCAGCAGACCCACCGGGACAGCCTACGAGCAGTACTTC. Translating gives CASRPTGTAYEQYF.

This clonotype was seen at least ten times. V and J are TRBV9 and TRBJ2-1; TRBD2 matches 12 bases. Germline lookup yields CDR1 SGDLS and CDR2 YYNGEE. The CDR3 length is 15 residues. With 2 bases clipped from V and 12 bases from J, the junction kept 9 bases outside the gene matches. For the CDR3, the DNA is TGTGCCAGCAGCGTGGCTAGCGGGGGGGGCACTAGGCAGTTCTTC. Protein product: CASSVASGGGTRQFF.

The chain is built from TRBV12-3 or TRBV12-4 and TRBJ2-5; weak D call: TRBD2 (7 bases). V was clipped by 5 bases and J by 5 bases, with 15 bases between them. The CDR3 consists of 14 residues. The DNA of the CDR3 is TGTGCCAGCAGTATTATGGGGGGGCAGGAGACCCAGTACTTC. This sequence encodes CASSIMGGQETQYF.

This chain connects TRBV5-5 to TRBJ2-5, with TRBD1 as a possible D gene (6 bases). This CDR3 is 14 amino acids long. Germline V gene data show CDR1 as SGHKS and CDR2 as YYEKEE (reference sequence). The germline V and J ends were trimmed by 4 bases and 3 bases, with 13 bases remaining between them. CDR3 coding DNA: TGTGCCAGCAGCGCCATGACAGGTGAAGAGACCCAGTACTTC. Its protein is CASSAMTGEETQYF.

The V call is TRBV30, the J call TRBJ2-2, with a tentative D call TRBD2 (6 bases). Germline CDR1 reads GTSNPN; CDR2 reads SVGIG (reference sequence). The CDR3 is 14 residues long. Trimming removed 3 bases from V and 7 bases from J, with 15 bases in between. The CDR3 here is CAWSARPAGGELFF. The CDR3 DNA reads TGTGCCTGGAGCGCACGACCAGCGGGCGGGGAGCTGTTTTTT.

A few counts support this clonotype. The chain recombines TRBV7-2 with TRBJ2-5; 7 nucleotides agree with TRBD1. V lost 2 bases and J lost 2; bases outside the gene matches: 8. This CDR3 spans 16 amino acids. Germline V gives CDR1 SGHTA, CDR2 FQGNSA. The CDR3 DNA follows: TGTGCCAGCAGCTTACAGTTTGGCAGGGGGCAAGAGACCCAGTACTTC. Protein sequence: CASSLQFGRGQETQYF.

The rearrangement links TRBV24-1 to TRBJ2-3, with TRBD1 matching 10 bases. Germline V lookup: CDR1 KGHDR, CDR2 SFDVKD. V lost 5 bases, J lost 3 bases, and 13 bases stayed unmatched. CDR3 length: 18 amino acids. CDR3 protein: CATSALFGGDRGTDTQYF. In DNA form, the CDR3 reads TGTGCCACCAGTGCCCTTTTCGGGGGGGACAGGGGAACAGATACGCAGTATTTT.

This chain links TRBV7-3 with TRBJ2-3; 10 bases match TRBD1. Germline V gives CDR1 SGHTA, CDR2 FQGTGA. CDR3 size: 14 residues. The CDR3 reads CGRDRGFEGDTQYF. The CDR3 DNA follows: TGTGGGCGGGACAGGGGCTTCGAGGGAGATACGCAGTATTTT.

This clonotype was counted ten times or more. V is TRBV7-9 and J is TRBJ2-5; D call uncertain. CDR1 and CDR2 (germline): SEHNR, FQNEAQ (reference sequence). V was clipped by 7 bases and J by 0 bases, with 6 bases between them. The CDR3 consists of 12 residues. CDR3 coding DNA: TGTGCCAGCACCCCGTACCAAGAGACCCAGTACTTC. Its protein is CASTPYQETQYF.

This chain links TRBV11-1 with TRBJ2-6, with D perhaps matching TRBD2 (6 bases). V lost 2 bases, J lost 1 base, and 15 bases lay in between. Germline V CDR1 and CDR2: SGHAT, FQDESV (reference sequence). This CDR3 has 18 residues. CDR3 residues: CASSLFGSGSSGANVLTF. The DNA for the CDR3 is TGTGCCAGCAGCTTATTCGGTAGCGGAAGTTCTGGGGCCAACGTCCTGACTTTC. Complete variable domain (other parts from reference TRBV11-1 and TRBJ2-6): EAEVAQSPRYKITEKSQAVAFWCDPISGHATLYWYRQILGQGPELLVQFQDESVVDDSQLPKDRFSAERLKGVDSTLKIQPAELGDSAMYLCASSLFGSGSSGANVLTFGAGSRLTVL.

The chain is built from TRBV3-1 and TRBJ1-1; D might be TRBD1 (5 bases). This CDR3 spans 14 amino acids. Trimming stripped 6 bases from V and 8 bases from J, with 19 bases between. Germline V CDR1 and CDR2: LGHDT, YNNKEL (reference sequence). CDR3 coding DNA: TGTGCCAGCAGGCGGACATGGCTGGGGCTGGAAGCTTTCTTT. Protein: CASRRTWLGLEAFF.

V usage is TRBV10-2 and J usage is TRBJ2-2, with 7 bases lining up with TRBD2. V shed 10 bases, J shed 7 bases, and the junction held 3 bases outside the gene matches. The germline V gene encodes CDR1 WSHSY and CDR2 SAAADI. The CDR3 totals 11 residues. In nucleotides, the CDR3 is TGCGCCACTACTAGCGTCGGGGAGCTGTTTTTT. This sequence encodes CATTSVGELFF.

This clonotype was seen a handful of times. V gene TRBV10-3 combines with J gene TRBJ2-7; 7 positions agree with TRBD1. CDR3 length equals 14 residues. J was trimmed by 7 bases and V by 4 bases; bases with no gene match: 10. The germline V gene encodes CDR1 ENHRY and CDR2 SYGVKD. The CDR3 spells CAISGRGGSGEQYF. DNA for the CDR3: TGTGCCATCAGTGGAAGAGGGGGCAGTGGAGAGCAGTACTTC.

This clonotype was counted a few times. V gene TRBV9 combines with J gene TRBJ2-1; 8 bases are shared with TRBD1. Germline V gives CDR1 SGDLS, CDR2 YYNGEE. The CDR3 is made up of 14 amino acids. V was pared by 0 bases and J by 6 bases, with 2 bases of the junction left unmatched. CDR3 sequence: CASSVAGQVNEQFF. The CDR3, as DNA: TGTGCCAGCAGCGTAGCGGGACAGGTCAATGAGCAGTTCTTC.

About this clonotype itself: A clone one base away is much larger, so this may be a read error. The V and J genes are TRBV5-1 and TRBJ2-1, with a weak D call TRBD1 (7 bases). CDR1 is SGHRS and CDR2 is YFSETQ in the germline V gene. The CDR3 is 15 amino acids. Trimming pared 4 bases from V and 4 bases from J, leaving 15 bases between. This CDR3 is CASSPQGGRYNEQFF. The CDR3 bases are TGCGCCAGCAGCCCCCAGGGGGGTCGGTACAATGAGCAGTTCTTC.

The V gene is TRBV29-1, the J gene TRBJ2-5; D may match TRBD1 or TRBD2 (5 bases each). Trimming stripped 0 bases from V and 3 bases from J, with 17 bases between. The length of the CDR3 is 16 residues. The V gene's germline CDR1 is SQVTM and CDR2 ANQGSEA. CDR3 sequence: CSVEDIRDREEETQYF. CDR3 in DNA: TGCAGCGTTGAAGATATCCGGGACCGGGAAGAAGAGACCCAGTACTTC.

This clonotype has more than one count but fewer than ten. V usage is TRBV5-1 and J usage is TRBJ2-1; 8 nucleotides line up with TRBD1. This CDR3 has 16 amino acids. Germline CDR1 reads SGHRS; CDR2 reads YFSETQ. The junction had 6 bases not matched to a gene; V was cut back by 4 bases and J by 0 bases. The CDR3 region has the DNA TGCGCCAGCAGCGACCAGGGGGCAGGCTCCTACAATGAGCAGTTCTTC. Translating gives CASSDQGAGSYNEQFF.

The CDR3 is CASSLVVTGVTGELFF. The CDR3 nucleotides read TGTGCCAGCAGCTTAGTGGTGACAGGGGTAACCGGGGAGCTGTTTTTT. V usage is TRBV7-2 and J usage is TRBJ2-2, with 8 positions matching TRBD1. The V gene's germline CDR1 is SGHTA and CDR2 FQGNSA. The V and J ends lost 1 base and 5 bases, in that order; junction bases with no gene match: 6. The CDR3 totals 16 residues.